This TCR beta chain was sequenced during a study of OX40 agonist ivuxolimab in advanced cancers. About the study: From roughly 20 to 85 years was the age range, with a mean of roughly 59 years, and approximately 84% were male.

Study results and limitations: With doses of 0.1 to 3.0 mg/kg, CD4+ and CD8+ blood T cells had undergone clonal expansion by week 6.

Libraries were prepared by immunoSEQ multiplex PCR; TCRdb keeps only in-frame clonotypes and omits some of them. The data show approximately 77,000 clones, approximately 80% seen once. This CDR3 is 12 amino acids long. V lost 7 bases and J 6 bases, leaving 13 bases between the germline ends. Germline V CDR1 and CDR2: GTSNPN, SVGIG (reference sequence). About this clone itself: Its antigen is not known.

This chain joins TRBV30 and TRBJ2-1, with a tentative D call TRBD1 (6 bases). The input for sequencing was CD4+ or CD8+ T cells sorted from blood, taken in a trial of the OX40 agonist ivuxolimab. The TCR comes from an adult with an advanced solid tumor such as melanoma, head and neck, liver or kidney cancer. Written as DNA, the CDR3 is TGTGCCTCGAACCCAGGGGTCAATGAGCAGTTCTTC. Residues: CASNPGVNEQFF.